A selection of T cell receptor beta chains follows, all from one sample in a study of long-term antiretroviral therapy in people with HIV. Sequencing used immunoSEQ multiplex PCR; TCRdb keeps in-frame clones, though not all of them. Here the sample spans 35,000 to 45,000 clones, 83% being singletons. The specimen comprised unsorted PBMCs, sampled 1 year after starting antiretroviral therapy. These receptors all stem from a man aged 18 to 30 with HIV. The CDR3 runs from the conserved cysteine through the conserved F or W. D genes are given only for firm matches. Rows give clone size only sometimes, using once, few, many, or a class for an expanded clone.

size,V,J,D,DNA,CDR3
few,TRBV7-9,TRBJ2-7,TRBD2,TGTGCCAGCAGCTTAGGAGACGGGGACTACTCCTACGAGCAGTACTTC,CASSLGDGDYSYEQYF
.,TRBV27,TRBJ2-7,.,TGTGCCAGCAGTCACTCAGCGGGCCCCAAGACCTACGAGCAGTACTTC,CASSHSAGPKTYEQYF
.,TRBV5-4,TRBJ1-1,TRBD1,TGTGCCAGCAGCGCGGGACAGGGTATGAACACTGAAGCTTTCTTT,CASSAGQGMNTEAFF
once,TRBV7-6,TRBJ2-7,.,TGTGCCAGCAGCTTATCCCCCATATCGTCCCACGAGCAGTACTTC,CASSLSPISSHEQYF
.,TRBV27,TRBJ1-4,TRBD1,TGTGCCAGCAGATACACCCTAGGGGGCCCAAAGGAAAAACTGTTTTTT,CASRYTLGGPKEKLFF
.,TRBV19,TRBJ2-7,TRBD1,TGTGCCAGTAGTGTAACCCGGGACAGGGGAAGCGAGCAGTACTTC,CASSVTRDRGSEQYF
.,TRBV7-8,TRBJ2-7,.,TGTGCCAGCAGCTTAGGTGCGGGGAGCGCCTACGAGCAGTACTTC,CASSLGAGSAYEQYF
.,TRBV7-6,TRBJ2-1,.,TGTGCCAGCAGCTTAGGCCGGAAAGAGCAGTTCTTC,CASSLGRKEQFF
.,TRBV18,TRBJ2-7,.,TGTGCCAGCTCCCACTCCTACGAGCAGTACTTC,CASSHSYEQYF
.,TRBV7-9,TRBJ1-2,TRBD1,TGTGCCAGCAGCTGGACCGGGACAGGGGACGGCTACACCTTC,CASSWTGTGDGYTF
.,TRBV27,TRBJ2-7,.,TGTGCCAGCAGTAGTTGGGGCGAGCAGTACTTC,CASSSWGEQYF
.,TRBV5-1,TRBJ2-2,.,TGCGCCAGCAGCTTGGAGATAGGACAATACACCGGGGAGCTGTTTTTT,CASSLEIGQYTGELFF
.,TRBV11-2,TRBJ2-7,.,TGTGCCAGCAGCCAAGGGTCAGGGGGGACCTACGAGCAGTACTTC,CASSQGSGGTYEQYF
.,TRBV9,TRBJ2-1,.,TGTGCCAGCAGCGTAGCGGCGGGGTCCTACAATGAGCAGTTCTTC,CASSVAAGSYNEQFF